Shown below are 31 T cell receptor beta chains from a single sample sequenced in a study of cytomegalovirus exposure and HLA in healthy donors. This PCR relied on a set of 60 Vbeta primers and 13 Jbeta primers. This table comes from immunoSEQ multiplex PCR, and its TCRdb copy is limited to in-frame clones, with some not included. The data hold some 79,000 clones, with about 79% observed a single time. The material sequenced was PBMCs. Source of these receptors: a male donor in good health and CMV-seropositive.

A few counts support this clone. The genes are TRBV4-3 and TRBJ1-6; the match to TRBD1 covers 10 bases. V was pared by 3 bases and J by 9 bases, with 5 bases of the junction left unmatched. Germline CDR1 reads LGHNA; CDR2 reads YSLEER. This CDR3 region has 15 residues. The CDR3 DNA reads TGCGCCAGCAGCCAGGCCGGGACAGGGGTTTCACCCCTCCACTTT. Amino acids: CASSQAGTGVSPLHF.

This chain uses TRBV6-5 with TRBJ2-3, with D perhaps matching TRBD2 (6 bases). From germline, CDR1 is MNHEY and CDR2 SVGAGI. The CDR3 extends over 14 amino acids. Trimming removed 8 bases from V and 0 bases from J, with 12 bases in between. The CDR3 coding sequence is TGTGCCAGCGGCGGGACGTCTAGCACAGATACGCAGTATTTT. Translation: CASGGTSSTDTQYF.

The chain joins TRBV6-6 to TRBJ1-6, with 9 bases matching TRBD1. Trimming removed 7 bases from V and 2 bases from J; junction bases left unmatched: 6. Germline V CDR1 and CDR2: MNHNY, SVGAGI (reference sequence). There are 16 residues in the CDR3. The CDR3: CASTRTGGAYNSPLHF. As DNA, the CDR3 is TGTGCCAGCACCCGCACAGGGGGCGCCTATAATTCACCCCTCCACTTT.

Ten or more counts support this clone. The chain links TRBV6-4 to TRBJ2-2; D call uncertain. Trimming cost V 4 bases and J 5 bases, with 11 bases left between them. The CDR3 is 14 amino acids. Germline V gives CDR1 MRHNA, CDR2 SNTAGT. The CDR3 DNA follows: TGTGCCAGCAGTGCAGTAATGGAGACCGGGGAGCTGTTTTTT. This codes for CASSAVMETGELFF.

The rearrangement joins TRBV9 to TRBJ2-3, with TRBD1 matching over 9 bases. Germline CDR1 and CDR2: SGDLS and YYNGEE. The CDR3 is made up of 15 amino acids. Trimming removed 2 bases from V and 4 bases from J; junction bases left unmatched: 5. As DNA, the CDR3 is TGTGCCAGCAGCGTGGGACAGGGAAACTCAGATACGCAGTATTTT. This codes for CASSVGQGNSDTQYF.

V usage is TRBV28 and J usage is TRBJ1-6; TRBD1 agrees at 7 bases. The CDR3 contains 11 residues. Germline lookup yields CDR1 MDHEN and CDR2 SYDVKM. J gave up 16 bases and V 9 bases, and 9 bases lay outside the gene matches. DNA of the CDR3: TGTGCCAGTACAGGGGAACAGGGGCTCCACTTT. Amino acids: CASTGEQGLHF. Full variable domain (remainder filled in from reference TRBV28 and TRBJ1-6): DVKVTQSSRYLVKRTGEKVFLECVQDMDHENMFWYRQDPGLGLRLIYFSYDVKMKEKGDIPEGYSVSREKKERFSLILESASTNQTSMYLCASTGEQGLHFGNGTRLTVT.

This clone was counted only a few times. The rearrangement joins TRBV5-6 to TRBJ2-7; a possible D gene is TRBD1 (5 bases). In germline, CDR1 is SGHDT, CDR2 YYEEEE. The CDR3 contains 14 residues. The V end was cut by 0 bases, the J end by 4 bases, with 11 bases between. CDR3 residues: CASSLDQGLYEQYF. The CDR3 DNA follows: TGTGCCAGCAGCTTGGACCAGGGCTTGTACGAGCAGTACTTC.

In the case of this clone: This sample includes further DNA sequences coding for the same CDR3. The V and J genes are TRBV6-5 and TRBJ1-1, with 7 nucleotides matching TRBD1. The CDR3 spans 16 residues. J was trimmed by 1 base and V by 0 bases; bases with no gene match: 5. The V gene's germline CDR1 is MNHEY and CDR2 SVGAGI. CDR3 amino acids: CASSYSSSGGNTEAFF. In DNA form, the CDR3 reads TGTGCCAGCAGTTACTCGTCGTCAGGGGGGAACACTGAAGCTTTCTTT.

This chain links TRBV12-5 with TRBJ2-2, with TRBD1 as a possible D gene (5 bases). From germline, CDR1 is LGHNT and CDR2 FRNRAP. Trimming pared 6 bases from V and 7 bases from J, leaving 21 bases between. This CDR3 is 16 amino acids long. CDR3 bases: TGTGCTAGTGGCCCGGACACCCAAGGGTTTGGCGGGGAGCTGTTTTTT. This translates into CASGPDTQGFGGELFF. The full variable domain, in which reference TRBV12-5 and TRBJ2-2 provide the parts outside the CDR3, is DARVTQTPRHKVTEMGQEVTMRCQPILGHNTVFWYRQTMMQGLELLAYFRNRAPLDDSGMPKDRFSAEMPDATLATLKIQPSEPRDSAVYFCASGPDTQGFGGELFFGEGSRLTVL.

The rearrangement joins TRBV2 to TRBJ2-5, with a tentative D call TRBD2 (6 bases). CDR3 length equals 12 residues. The germline V and J ends were trimmed by 5 bases and 4 bases, with 8 bases remaining between them. CDR1 and CDR2 (germline): SNHLY, FYNNEI. The CDR3 reads CASSKEGETQYF. The CDR3 DNA reads as TGTGCCAGCAGTAAGGAGGGAGAGACCCAGTACTTC.

The chain joins TRBV6-1 to TRBJ2-5, with 8 nucleotides matching TRBD1. Trimming at V came to 2 bases and at J to 5 bases, leaving 1 base not matched to a gene. Germline loops: CDR1 MNHNS, CDR2 SASEGT. The length of the CDR3 is 13 residues. The CDR3 spells CASSEQGAETQYF. The CDR3, as DNA: TGTGCCAGCAGTGAACAGGGGGCGGAGACCCAGTACTTC.

The chain uses TRBV6-4 and TRBJ2-3; TRBD1 is a possible D gene (5 bases). Germline-derived CDR1 and CDR2 are MRHNA and SNTAGT. Trimming shortened V by 5 bases and J by 0 bases, and 9 bases separated the two germline ends. The CDR3 spans 14 residues. CDR3 sequence (DNA): TGTGCCAGCAGTCCAGGGTATAGCACAGATACGCAGTATTTT. This encodes CASSPGYSTDTQYF.

V is TRBV7-2 and J is TRBJ2-4, with unresolved D. The length of the CDR3 is 11 residues. The germline V gene encodes CDR1 SGHTA and CDR2 FQGNSA. V was trimmed by 5 bases and J by 9 bases, leaving 8 bases between them. CDR3 residues: CASSPGPIQYF. CDR3 sequence (DNA): TGTGCCAGCAGCCCCGGTCCCATTCAGTACTTC.

The chain combines TRBV6-5 with TRBJ1-2; the D gene is possibly TRBD1 (5 bases). Germline CDR1 is MNHEY and CDR2 is SVGAGI. V lost 6 bases and J lost 4, with 18 bases in between. The CDR3 covers 15 residues. The CDR3 DNA sequence: TGTGCCAGCAGACCACAAGTACAGGCTTTCTATGGCTACACCTTC. It translates to CASRPQVQAFYGYTF.

The V call is TRBV5-6, the J call TRBJ2-7; D is unresolved. This CDR3 comprises 12 residues. Looked up from germline, CDR1 is SGHDT and CDR2 is YYEEEE. With 4 bases removed from V and 0 bases from J, the gap between germline ends came to 5 bases. For the CDR3, the DNA is TGTGCCAGCAGCGCGAGCTCCTACGAGCAGTACTTC. Residues: CASSASSYEQYF.

The chain combines TRBV7-2 with TRBJ1-1; D perhaps matches TRBD1 (6 bases). The CDR3 is 14 amino acids. CDR1 SGHTA and CDR2 FQGNSA come from the germline V gene. V lost 3 bases, J lost 6 bases, and 14 bases lay in between. The CDR3 protein is CASSFGEGDPEAFF. The CDR3 DNA reads TGTGCCAGCAGCTTCGGGGAGGGGGATCCTGAAGCTTTCTTT.

This chain uses TRBV15 with TRBJ2-7, with 11 bases that match TRBD1. Germline V gene sequence: CDR1 LNHNV, CDR2 YYDKDF (reference sequence). The CDR3 is 14 residues long. The V and J ends lost 5 bases and 3 bases, in that order; junction bases with no gene match: 3. CDR3 residues: CATSPGTGGYEQYF. CDR3 nucleotide sequence: TGTGCCACCAGCCCCGGGACAGGGGGCTACGAGCAGTACTTC. The complete variable domain, with remaining parts taken from reference TRBV15 and TRBJ2-7, reads DAMVIQNPRYQVTQFGKPVTLSCSQTLNHNVMYWYQQKSSQAPKLLFHYYDKDFNNEADTPDNFQSRRPNTSFCFLDIRSPGLGDTAMYLCATSPGTGGYEQYFGPGTRLTVT.

This clone was detected once. This chain uses TRBV27 with TRBJ2-3; D perhaps matches TRBD1 (6 bases). Germline lookup yields CDR1 MNHEY and CDR2 SMNVEV (reference sequence). V gave up 6 bases and J gave up 4 bases, with 8 bases separating them. There are 12 residues in the CDR3. The CDR3 DNA sequence: TGTGCCAGCAGACCAGGGGCAGATACGCAGTATTTT. Protein product: CASRPGADTQYF.

This clone appeared a single time. Compared with germline, one end of the junction differs, possibly owing to a read error. The V call is TRBV7-9, the J call TRBJ2-4, with a possible D match to TRBD1 (7 bases). CDR3 length equals 18 residues. CDR1 is SEHNR and CDR2 is FQNEAQ in the germline V gene (reference sequence). CDR3 sequence: CSSTPMGGQFNTKNIQYF. For the CDR3, the DNA is TGTTCCAGCACCCCAATGGGGGGACAGTTCAATACCAAAAACATTCAGTACTTC.

This clone was seen just once. V is TRBV19 and J is TRBJ2-1; 7 nucleotides agree with TRBD1. Germline V gene lookup returns CDR1 LNHDA and CDR2 SQIVND (reference sequence). Trimming at V came to 7 bases and at J to 0 bases, leaving 6 bases not matched to a gene. The CDR3 spans 15 residues. CDR3 residues: CASTQGQTSYNEQFF. The CDR3 DNA reads as TGTGCCAGTACCCAGGGACAGACCTCCTACAATGAGCAGTTCTTC. Based on the CDR3 plus reference TRBV19 and TRBJ2-1, the full variable domain is DGGITQSPKYLFRKEGQNVTLSCEQNLNHDAMYWYRQDPGQGLRLIYYSQIVNDFQKGDIAEGYSVSREKKESFPLTVTSAQKNPTAFYLCASTQGQTSYNEQFFGPGTRLTVL.

The genes are TRBV18 and TRBJ2-7; perhaps TRBD1 as D (5 bases). The CDR3 extends over 13 amino acids. Germline V gene sequence: CDR1 KGHSH, CDR2 LQKENI. V was cut by 3 bases and J by 2 bases, with 8 bases left in between. The CDR3 sequence: CASSPDSTYEQYF. As DNA, the CDR3 is TGTGCCAGCTCACCCGACAGTACCTACGAGCAGTACTTC. Looking up the rest from reference TRBV18 and TRBJ2-7 gives the full variable domain: NAGVMQNPRHLVRRRGQEARLRCSPMKGHSHVYWYRQLPEEGLKFMVYLQKENIIDESGMPKERFSAEFPKEGPSILRIQQVVRGDSAAYFCASSPDSTYEQYFGPGTRLTVT.

As regards this clone: At one boundary the junction diverges from the germline segment, which might be a read error. The chain is built from TRBV7-9 and TRBJ1-2; 11 bases match TRBD1. The CDR3 totals 14 residues. Looked up from germline, CDR1 is SEHNR and CDR2 is FQNEAQ (reference sequence). CDR3 in DNA: TGTGCCAGCAGCTTAGCCCTGGACAGGGGGCGGCGGGCCTTC. Translation gives CASSLALDRGRRAF.

A few counts support this clone. The V gene is TRBV29-1, the J gene TRBJ2-7, with 12 bases that match TRBD2. Trimming cost V 1 base and J 1 base; bases outside gene matches: 2. Germline assignment: CDR1 SQVTM and CDR2 ANQGSEA. The CDR3 is made up of 15 amino acids. In DNA, the CDR3 is TGCAGCGTTGAAGCCGGACTAGCGGGATCCTACGAGCAGTACTTC. Its translation is CSVEAGLAGSYEQYF.

This clone appeared a single time. A read error may account for a junction end that differs from germline. Here the CDR3 DNA reads TGTGCCAGTAATATAGATACTAGCGGGAGATATCCCCGGTACTTC. Protein sequence: CASNIDTSGRYPRYF. This chain joins TRBV19 and TRBJ2-7; 11 nucleotides agree with TRBD2. Germline-derived CDR1 and CDR2 are LNHDA and SQIVND (reference sequence). CDR3 length: 15 amino acids. The whole variable domain, filled in from reference TRBV19 and TRBJ2-7, reads DGGITQSPKYLFRKEGQNVTLSCEQNLNHDAMYWYRQDPGQGLRLIYYSQIVNDFQKGDIAEGYSVSREKKESFPLTVTSAQKNPTAFYLCASNIDTSGRYPRYFGPGTRLTVT.

The V and J genes are TRBV6-5 and TRBJ1-3; tentatively, D is TRBD1 (5 bases). The CDR3 consists of 15 residues. V gave up 2 bases and J gave up 4 bases, with 12 bases separating them. In germline, CDR1 is MNHEY, CDR2 SVGAGI. The CDR3 nucleotides are TGTGCCAGCAGTTACGGGGCGCAAGGAGGAAACACCATATATTTT. Translating it yields CASSYGAQGGNTIYF.

The chain employs TRBV6-5 and TRBJ1-1, with D possibly matching TRBD1 (6 bases). The germline V gene encodes CDR1 MNHEY and CDR2 SVGAGI. The CDR3 is 16 amino acids. Trimming removed 0 bases from V and 11 bases from J, with 22 bases in between. CDR3: CASSYSQWGGAGRAFF. The CDR3 DNA reads TGTGCCAGCAGTTACTCCCAATGGGGGGGCGCGGGGAGGGCTTTCTTT.

This clone was detected once. The CDR3 loop reads CASSPQDRGDTGELFF. Here the CDR3 DNA reads TGTGCCAGCAGTCCCCAGGACAGGGGCGACACCGGGGAGCTGTTTTTT. The V gene is TRBV27, the J gene TRBJ2-2, with 9 bases fitting TRBD1. CDR1 is MNHEY and CDR2 is SMNVEV in the germline V gene (reference sequence). V lost 5 bases and J lost 3; bases outside the gene matches: 7. The CDR3 spans 16 residues.

V gene TRBV4-3 combines with J gene TRBJ2-5, with 8 bases lining up with TRBD2. This CDR3 is 20 amino acids long. Germline CDR1 and CDR2: LGHNA and YSLEER. The V segment lost 0 bases and the J segment 5 bases; nucleotides outside the gene matches: 20. CDR3 sequence: CASSQERGLLLAGMQETQYF. DNA of the CDR3: TGCGCCAGCAGCCAAGAACGGGGACTGTTGTTAGCGGGGATGCAGGAGACCCAGTACTTC.

V and J are TRBV29-1 and TRBJ2-7; TRBD1 aligns across 7 bases. CDR1 is SQVTM, CDR2 ANQGSEA, per germline. This CDR3 region has 14 residues. Trimming cost V 6 bases and J 5 bases; bases outside gene matches: 13. CDR3 in amino acids: CSVLTYRGYDEQYF. In nucleotides, the CDR3 is TGCAGCGTCCTTACGTACAGGGGCTACGACGAGCAGTACTTC.

The chain links TRBV6-5 to TRBJ1-1, with D hard to call. The CDR3 is 13 amino acids. The V gene's germline CDR1 is MNHEY and CDR2 SVGAGI. The V end was cut by 7 bases, the J end by 0 bases, with 9 bases between. This chain's CDR3 is CASTNPVNTEAFF. In DNA form, the CDR3 reads TGTGCCAGCACCAATCCAGTGAACACTGAAGCTTTCTTT.

The chain is built from TRBV28 and TRBJ1-2; 7 bases agree with TRBD1. With 5 bases clipped from V and 4 bases from J, the junction kept 7 bases outside the gene matches. The CDR3 totals 14 residues. CDR1 and CDR2 from the germline V gene are MDHEN and SYDVKM. Written as DNA, the CDR3 is TGTGCCAGCAGTGGGGGACAGAGACGCTATGGCTACACCTTC. Protein product: CASSGGQRRYGYTF.